The clone carrying this TCR beta chain has only one observation. The antigen is undetermined. This record comes from a study of OX40 agonist ivuxolimab in advanced cancers. Study overall: The dose-escalation cohort was about 86% male, with a mean age of about 58 years, ranging roughly 23 to 90. Study-wide points: Researchers did not establish what antigens the expanded peripheral T cells target.

Method: immunoSEQ multiplex PCR; TCRdb's copy keeps in-frame clones and lacks some. The sample lists about 58,000 clones, roughly 80% occurring once. The junction had 8 bases not matched to a gene; V was cut back by 4 bases and J by 1 base. The CDR3 has 16 amino acids. Germline loops: CDR1 ENHRY, CDR2 SYGVKD. The sequence derives from an adult with an advanced solid tumor such as melanoma, head and neck, liver or kidney cancer. The chain has TRBV10-3 and TRBJ2-3; 7 bases agree with TRBD2. The material sequenced was CD4+ or CD8+ T cells sorted from blood, taken in a trial of the OX40 agonist ivuxolimab. CDR3 coding DNA: TGTGCCATCAGTGGGTTAATGGCGGGGGGCACAGATACGCAGTATTTT. This codes for CAISGLMAGGTDTQYF.